The 7 T cell receptor beta chains presented below share a single source sample, sequenced in a study of neoadjuvant anti-PD-1 for oral cavity cancer. Profiling relied on immunoSEQ multiplex PCR, and the TCRdb table lists in-frame clones only, not all of them. The sample holds roughly 7,000 clones, 76% seen once. Sequences were derived from PBMCs, sampled before nivolumab (anti-PD-1) treatment. The receptors come from a person between 40 and 80 years old with oral cavity squamous cell carcinoma.

The J gene is TRBJ1-1, the V gene TRBV29-1, with D unresolved. Germline V gene sequence: CDR1 SQVTM, CDR2 ANQGSEA. This CDR3 region has 11 residues. Trimming took 4 bases from V and 3 from J, leaving 6 bases between them. The CDR3: CSVGTYTEAFF. The DNA for the CDR3 is TGCAGCGTTGGAACTTACACTGAAGCTTTCTTT.

CDR3 sequence reads: CASTGTTETQYF. CDR3 sequence (DNA): TGTGCCAGCACGGGCACTACGGAGACCCAGTACTTC. The chain joins TRBV6-5 to TRBJ2-5; D not certain. In germline, CDR1 is MNHEY, CDR2 SVGAGI. V was clipped by 7 bases and J by 5 bases, with 11 bases between them. The CDR3 covers 12 residues.

This clone was observed a handful of times. The CDR3 protein is CASSQDGRAPGGYTF. The DNA of the CDR3 is TGCGCCAGCAGCCAAGATGGAAGGGCCCCGGGTGGCTACACCTTC. This chain uses TRBV4-3 with TRBJ1-2; D unresolved. Germline values: CDR1 LGHNA, CDR2 YSLEER. The CDR3 runs 15 residues. V was shortened by 0 bases and J by 7 bases, with 15 bases between the two germline ends.

The chain has TRBV4-1 and TRBJ1-6, with a possible D match to TRBD1 (6 bases). Trimming shortened V by 3 bases and J by 5 bases, and 14 bases separated the two germline ends. Germline CDR1 and CDR2: MGHRA and YSYEKL. This CDR3 has 16 amino acids. The DNA for the CDR3 is TGCGCCAGCAGCCAGACAGGATTCTTCAATAATTCACCCCTCCACTTT. Amino acids: CASSQTGFFNNSPLHF.

The rearrangement links TRBV30 to TRBJ1-2; D gene ambiguous. The V gene lost 0 bases and the J gene lost 0 bases, with 5 bases spanning the gap. The CDR3 loop spans 13 amino acids. Germline V gene sequence: CDR1 GTSNPN, CDR2 SVGIG (reference sequence). The CDR3 reads CAWSVTPNYGYTF. The CDR3 region has the DNA TGTGCCTGGAGTGTAACACCTAACTATGGCTACACCTTC. The whole variable domain, remainder taken from reference TRBV30 and TRBJ1-2, is SQTIHQWPATLVQPVGSPLSLECTVEGTSNPNLYWYRQAAGRGLQLLFYSVGIGQISSEVPQNLSASRPQDRQFILSSKKLLLSDSGFYLCAWSVTPNYGYTFGSGTRLTVV.

The chain's CDR3 is CASSLSNNLQGNNSPLHF. The CDR3 region has the DNA TGTGCCAGCAGTTTATCGAACAATTTACAGGGAAACAATTCACCCCTCCACTTT. The chain couples TRBV27 to TRBJ1-6; possible D gene TRBD1, 6 bases. Per the germline V gene, CDR1 is MNHEY and CDR2 is SMNVEV (reference sequence). The V and J ends lost 0 bases and 7 bases respectively, with 19 bases between them. The CDR3 length is 18 residues.

The chain couples TRBV5-4 to TRBJ2-5; TRBD1 matches at 8 bases. Germline V gives CDR1 SGHNT, CDR2 YYREEE (reference sequence). The J segment lost 2 bases and the V segment lost 3 bases, leaving 3 bases of the junction unmatched. This CDR3 is 14 amino acids long. CDR3 coding DNA: TGTGCCAGCAGCTCTGGACAGGGACAAGAGACCCAGTACTTC. Its protein is CASSSGQGQETQYF.